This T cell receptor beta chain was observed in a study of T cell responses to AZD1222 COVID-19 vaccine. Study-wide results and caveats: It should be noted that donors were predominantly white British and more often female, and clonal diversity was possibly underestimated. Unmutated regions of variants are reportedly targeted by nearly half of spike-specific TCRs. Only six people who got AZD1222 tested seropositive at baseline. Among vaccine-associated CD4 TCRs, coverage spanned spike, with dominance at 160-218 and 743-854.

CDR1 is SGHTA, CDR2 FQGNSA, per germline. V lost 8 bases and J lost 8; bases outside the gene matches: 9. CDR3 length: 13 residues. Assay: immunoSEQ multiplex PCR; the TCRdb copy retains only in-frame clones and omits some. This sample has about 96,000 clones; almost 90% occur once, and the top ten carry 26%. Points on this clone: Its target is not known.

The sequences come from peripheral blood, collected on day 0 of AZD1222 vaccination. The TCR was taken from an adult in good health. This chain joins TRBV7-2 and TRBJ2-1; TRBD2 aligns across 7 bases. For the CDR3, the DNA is TGTGCCAGCGACTCAACTAGCGCGCATGAGCAGTTCTTC. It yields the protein CASDSTSAHEQFF.